The 30 T cell receptor beta chains given below trace back to one sample, sequenced in a study of blood T cell repertoires in COVID-19. TCRdb keeps only in-frame clones here, not all; method: immunoSEQ multiplex PCR. The repertoire holds 100,000 to 150,000 clones, with around 80% as singletons. Sequencing input: peripheral blood. These receptor sequences come from a man aged 30-40 years with COVID-19, enrolled during active disease.

On this clone: Its ends do not fully match the called genes, so a read error is possible. V usage is TRBV6-2 or TRBV6-3 and J usage is TRBJ2-7; TRBD2 might be the D (5 bases). Looked up from germline, CDR1 is MNHEY and CDR2 is SVGEGT. The CDR3 covers 12 residues. CDR3 region: CASSYSQRSQDF. The CDR3, as DNA: TGTGCCAGCAGTTACTCCCAGCGGTCCCAGGACTTC.

This clone was counted once. The chain employs TRBV13 and TRBJ2-4, with 7 bases identical to TRBD2. CDR1 and CDR2 from the germline V gene are PRHDT and FYEKMQ (reference sequence). The J segment lost 0 bases and the V segment lost 5 bases, leaving 7 bases of the junction unmatched. There are 16 residues in the CDR3. The CDR3 region is CASSGRGRGAKNIQYF. DNA for the CDR3: TGTGCCAGCAGCGGACGAGGGAGGGGAGCCAAAAACATTCAGTACTTC.

The gene calls are TRBV27 and TRBJ1-1; 10 bases fit TRBD1. Germline V lookup: CDR1 MNHEY, CDR2 SMNVEV (reference sequence). J was trimmed by 8 bases and V by 0 bases; bases with no gene match: 12. This CDR3 contains 17 residues. CDR3 bases: TGTGCCAGCAGTTTATCCCCTTTTGGACAGGGGGTCAGGGAAGCTTTCTTT. Residues: CASSLSPFGQGVREAFF.

The chain uses TRBV4-1 and TRBJ1-4, with a tentative D call TRBD1 (6 bases). This CDR3 is built from 20 residues. The germline CDR1 and CDR2 sequences are MGHRA and YSYEKL. With 1 base removed from V and 8 bases from J, the gap between germline ends came to 29 bases. The CDR3 reads CASSQGGYREPIMTGEKLFF. The CDR3 nucleotides are TGCGCCAGCAGCCAAGGGGGATACAGGGAACCGATCATGACGGGCGAAAAACTGTTTTTT.

The V gene is TRBV4-1, the J gene TRBJ2-7; 9 bases map to TRBD2. The V gene end was trimmed by 1 base and the J gene end by 2 bases; junction bases not matched to a gene: 9. The CDR3 is made up of 17 amino acids. Germline V gene lookup returns CDR1 MGHRA and CDR2 YSYEKL. The CDR3 DNA follows: TGCGCCAGCAGCCAAGTCATAGCGGGAGACCTACCCTACGAGCAGTACTTC. This gives the protein CASSQVIAGDLPYEQYF.

V is TRBV6-5 and J is TRBJ2-7, with D possibly TRBD1 on 6 matching bases. The length of the CDR3 is 14 residues. CDR1 MNHEY and CDR2 SVGAGI come from the germline V gene. Trimming pared 0 bases from V and 4 bases from J, leaving 10 bases between. CDR3 coding DNA: TGTGCCAGCAGTTACTCGCACAGGGTATACGAGCAGTACTTC. This gives the protein CASSYSHRVYEQYF.

V gene TRBV7-3 combines with J gene TRBJ2-2; a possible D gene is TRBD1 (6 bases). The V end was cut by 5 bases, the J end by 6 bases, with 19 bases between. The CDR3 consists of 16 residues. CDR1 is SGHTA and CDR2 is FQGTGA in the germline V gene. CDR3 amino acids: CASSATRDIGAGELFF. DNA for the CDR3: TGTGCCAGCAGCGCCACCCGGGACATAGGGGCCGGGGAGCTGTTTTTT.

The chain uses TRBV1 and TRBJ2-5; whether TRBD2, the table's D call, matches the DNA was not checked. TRBV1 is listed as a pseudogene. CDR3 size: 15 residues. The CDR3 sequence: CTSSQLTSFAETQYF. The CDR3 DNA sequence: TGCACCAGCAGCCAACTGACTAGCTTCGCAGAGACCCAGTACTTC.

The chain recombines TRBV27 with TRBJ1-1, with TRBD1 matching over 8 bases. Germline V gene lookup returns CDR1 MNHEY and CDR2 SMNVEV (reference sequence). J gave up 4 bases and V 7 bases, and 8 bases lay outside the gene matches. The CDR3 totals 14 residues. CDR3 protein: CASKPGTGLTEAFF. Here the CDR3 DNA reads TGTGCCAGCAAGCCCGGGACAGGTCTCACTGAAGCTTTCTTT.

The chain joins TRBV9 to TRBJ2-5; maybe TRBD1 (5 bases). V dropped 0 bases and J dropped 1 base, with 10 bases sitting between them. The CDR3 sequence is 15 residues long. Germline lookup yields CDR1 SGDLS and CDR2 YYNGEE. The CDR3 here is CASSVDGTGQETQYF. The CDR3 nucleotides are TGTGCCAGCAGCGTAGATGGAACAGGCCAAGAGACCCAGTACTTC.

The V and J genes are TRBV5-5 and TRBJ1-1, with D unresolved. Germline CDR1 SGHKS, CDR2 YYEKEE (reference sequence). With 3 bases removed from V and 8 bases from J, the gap between germline ends came to 17 bases. This CDR3 contains 14 residues. CDR3 region: CASSYPGETREAFF. CDR3 in DNA: TGTGCCAGCAGCTACCCGGGAGAAACAAGGGAAGCTTTCTTT.

The V call is TRBV5-1, the J call TRBJ2-1; 7 bases are a match to TRBD1. Trimming at V came to 4 bases and at J to 1 base, leaving 8 bases not matched to a gene. CDR1 is SGHRS, CDR2 YFSETQ, per germline. The CDR3 extends over 16 amino acids. The chain's CDR3 is CASSPRQGSSYNEQFF. CDR3 DNA sequence: TGCGCCAGCAGCCCCAGACAGGGTTCGTCCTACAATGAGCAGTTCTTC.

V is TRBV12-5 and J is TRBJ1-2; a possible D gene is TRBD1 (6 bases). Germline CDR1 reads LGHNT; CDR2 reads FRNRAP. CDR3 length: 15 amino acids. V lost 1 base to trimming and J lost 2 bases, with 11 bases between them. The CDR3 DNA is TGTGCTAGTGGTTTGGGAGAGGGACACAACTATGGCTACACCTTC. This translates into CASGLGEGHNYGYTF.

This chain joins TRBV6-5 and TRBJ1-1, with 10 bases aligning to TRBD1. The CDR3 covers 16 residues. V lost 2 bases to trimming and J lost 1 base; unmatched junction nucleotides: 4. The germline gives CDR1 MNHEY, CDR2 SVGAGI. The chain's CDR3 is CASSYARTGGNTEAFF. The CDR3 DNA is TGTGCCAGCAGTTACGCACGGACAGGGGGGAACACTGAAGCTTTCTTT.

The chain recombines TRBV7-3 with TRBJ2-2, with 11 bases aligning to TRBD1. Germline CDR1 is SGHTA and CDR2 is FQGTGA. The V segment lost 5 bases and the J segment 9 bases; nucleotides outside the gene matches: 5. This CDR3 has 14 amino acids. This CDR3 reads CASSPDRGRRELFF. The DNA for the CDR3 is TGTGCCAGCAGCCCGGACAGGGGGCGGAGGGAGCTGTTTTTT.

The chain recombines TRBV6-5 with TRBJ1-1; maybe TRBD1 (5 bases). This CDR3 is 13 amino acids long. Germline loops: CDR1 MNHEY, CDR2 SVGAGI. Trimming pared 5 bases from V and 1 base from J, leaving 8 bases between. The CDR3 sequence: CASSPQGNTEAFF. The CDR3 region has the DNA TGTGCCAGCAGTCCTCAGGGGAACACTGAAGCTTTCTTT.

The chain is built from TRBV19 and TRBJ2-1; 9 nucleotides match TRBD1. Germline values: CDR1 LNHDA, CDR2 SQIVND (reference sequence). The J segment lost 4 bases and the V segment lost 4 bases, leaving 8 bases of the junction unmatched. This CDR3 has 16 residues. For the CDR3, the DNA is TGTGCCAGTAGTAGATTACAGGGGGCGGGTTACAATGAGCAGTTCTTC. Protein sequence: CASSRLQGAGYNEQFF.

The rearrangement links TRBV6-6 to TRBJ2-1, with a weak D call TRBD2 (6 bases). V was trimmed by 6 bases and J by 3 bases, leaving 9 bases between them. CDR1 is MNHNY, CDR2 SVGAGI, per germline (reference sequence). The CDR3 totals 13 residues. For the CDR3, the DNA is TGTGCCAGCAGCCGACTAGACTACAATGAGCAGTTCTTC. It specifies CASSRLDYNEQFF.

The chain has TRBV30 and TRBJ2-7; 7 bases align to TRBD1. The CDR3 runs 13 residues. The junction had 4 bases not matched to a gene; V was cut back by 1 base and J by 4 bases. Germline loops: CDR1 GTSNPN, CDR2 SVGIG (reference sequence). The CDR3 here is CAWSDGTAYEQYF. CDR3 nucleotide sequence: TGTGCCTGGAGTGACGGGACAGCGTACGAGCAGTACTTC. Supplemented by reference TRBV30 and TRBJ2-7, the full variable domain reads SQTIHQWPATLVQPVGSPLSLECTVEGTSNPNLYWYRQAAGRGLQLLFYSVGIGQISSEVPQNLSASRPQDRQFILSSKKLLLSDSGFYLCAWSDGTAYEQYFGPGTRLTVT.

J is TRBJ2-1 and V is TRBV7-3, with 7 bases lining up with TRBD2. Germline assignment: CDR1 SGHTA and CDR2 FQGTGA. The V and J ends lost 1 base and 3 bases, in that order; junction bases with no gene match: 9. The CDR3 totals 17 residues. CDR3 sequence (DNA): TGTGCCAGCAGCTTAAGAAAAGGCGGGAGCCTCTACAATGAGCAGTTCTTC. Its translation: CASSLRKGGSLYNEQFF. The full variable domain, its missing parts supplied by reference TRBV7-3 and TRBJ2-1, is GAGVSQTPSNKVTEKGKYVELRCDPISGHTALYWYRQSLGQGPEFLIYFQGTGAADDSGLPNDRFFAVRPEGSVSTLKIQRTERGDSAVYLCASSLRKGGSLYNEQFFGPGTRLTVL.

The chain is built from TRBV6-6 and TRBJ1-5, with 11 bases identical to TRBD1. The CDR3 is made up of 18 amino acids. Germline assignment: CDR1 MNHNY and CDR2 SVGAGI (reference sequence). The V gene end was trimmed by 5 bases and the J gene end by 1 base; junction bases not matched to a gene: 10. The CDR3 DNA reads TGTGCCAGCAGTCCAAGGACAGGGGGCTTTAGAAGCAATCAGCCCCAGCATTTT. Amino acids: CASSPRTGGFRSNQPQHF.

The chain combines TRBV30 with TRBJ2-1; TRBD2 matches 15 bases. Looked up from germline, CDR1 is GTSNPN and CDR2 is SVGIG (reference sequence). Trimming took 7 bases from V and 6 from J; bases not matched to a gene: 4. The CDR3 has 14 amino acids. CDR3 protein: CASRTSGGANEQFF. CDR3 DNA sequence: TGTGCCTCAAGGACTAGCGGGGGGGCCAATGAGCAGTTCTTC. Filled out from reference TRBV30 and TRBJ2-1, the complete variable domain reads SQTIHQWPATLVQPVGSPLSLECTVEGTSNPNLYWYRQAAGRGLQLLFYSVGIGQISSEVPQNLSASRPQDRQFILSSKKLLLSDSGFYLCASRTSGGANEQFFGPGTRLTVL.

This clone was detected only once. The chain has TRBV27 and TRBJ1-1, with TRBD1 identical over 9 bases. The V and J ends lost 2 bases and 5 bases, in that order; junction bases with no gene match: 6. Per germline, CDR1 MNHEY and CDR2 SMNVEV (reference sequence). The CDR3 has 15 residues. CDR3 nucleotides: TGTGCCAGCAGTTTAGAAACGACAGGGGGAACTGAAGCTTTCTTT. Translating gives CASSLETTGGTEAFF.

The CDR3 loop reads CASRGLTYEQYF. The DNA for the CDR3 is TGTGCCAGCCGGGGACTTACTTACGAGCAGTACTTC. The chain employs TRBV27 and TRBJ2-7, with D tentatively TRBD2 (6 bases). The V end lost 8 bases, the J end lost 4 bases, and 12 bases lay between the germline ends. The CDR3 runs to 12 residues. Germline V gene lookup returns CDR1 MNHEY and CDR2 SMNVEV (reference sequence).

This chain links TRBV5-1 with TRBJ2-3; possibly TRBD2 for D (6 bases). Germline-derived CDR1 and CDR2 are SGHRS and YFSETQ. The CDR3 consists of 14 residues. Trimming left V 3 bases short and J 1 base short, with 9 bases between. As DNA, the CDR3 is TGCGCCAGCAGCTACGGGAGAGGCACAGATACGCAGTATTTT. Residues: CASSYGRGTDTQYF.

J is TRBJ1-1 and V is TRBV11-2; TRBD1 is a possible D gene (6 bases). Looked up from germline, CDR1 is SGHAT and CDR2 is FQNNGV. CDR3 length: 16 residues. Trimming cost V 0 bases and J 5 bases, with 16 bases left between them. CDR3 sequence reads: CASSLDTVGARTEAFF. CDR3 DNA sequence: TGTGCCAGCAGCTTAGATACGGTGGGGGCTAGGACTGAAGCTTTCTTT.

There are a few counts of this clone. The chain uses TRBV4-2 and TRBJ2-3, with TRBD2 identical over 15 bases. The length of the CDR3 is 17 residues. V lost 4 bases to trimming and J lost 4 bases; unmatched junction nucleotides: 6. CDR1 and CDR2 from the germline V gene are LGHNA and YNFKEQ. Here the CDR3 DNA reads TGTGCCAGCAGCCCGGAGGGACTAGCGGGGGGCCCAGATACGCAGTATTTT. It specifies CASSPEGLAGGPDTQYF.

The CDR3 sequence is CASSPLGGGSGTEAFF. The CDR3 DNA reads TGTGCCAGCTCACCGCTTGGGGGAGGCTCGGGCACTGAAGCTTTCTTT. The chain employs TRBV18 and TRBJ1-1, with D possibly matching TRBD1 (5 bases). V was clipped by 3 bases and J by 4 bases, with 18 bases between them. There are 16 residues in the CDR3. Germline loops: CDR1 KGHSH, CDR2 LQKENI.

This chain connects TRBV5-5 to TRBJ2-1, with 7 positions matching TRBD2. J gave up 6 bases and V 0 bases, and 6 bases lay outside the gene matches. Germline V gene sequence: CDR1 SGHKS, CDR2 YYEKEE (reference sequence). The CDR3 runs 15 residues. CDR3 bases: TGTGCCAGCAGCTTGGAAATCAGGGAGGGCAATGAGCAGTTCTTC. This encodes CASSLEIREGNEQFF.

The rearrangement links TRBV19 to TRBJ2-1, with a tentative D call TRBD1 (5 bases). CDR1 is LNHDA, CDR2 SQIVND, per germline (reference sequence). This CDR3 has 15 amino acids. Trimming pared 3 bases from V and 0 bases from J, leaving 9 bases between. The CDR3 protein is CASSIGASSYNEQFF. The DNA for the CDR3 is TGTGCCAGTAGTATTGGGGCGAGCTCCTACAATGAGCAGTTCTTC.